This TCR beta chain was recovered during a study of CD4 and CD8 cells across lung adenocarcinoma regions. In its sample, this clonotype was seen a few times. TCRdb reprocessed the PCR reads via MiXCR and lists one record per CDR3 protein. This repertoire shows just over 7,500 distinct CDR3 sequences, 35% to 50% found once; its top ten account for about 95%. Samples came from patients with localized non-small cell lung adenocarcinoma. The source is a male donor with lung adenocarcinoma. The CD4 and CD8 labels of this study may be unreliable. The sequenced sample was CD8+ T cells from the center of a lung tumor.

The DNA for the CDR3 is TGTGCCAGCAGTATGACGACAGGGGAGAACACTGAAGCTTTCTTT. Encoded protein: CASSMTTGENTEAFF. The chain employs TRBV6-1 and TRBJ1-1, with 8 bases lining up with TRBD1. After removal of 5 bases from V and 1 base from J, the junction contained 6 bases not matched to a gene. Per germline, CDR1 MNHNS and CDR2 SASEGT. This CDR3 is built from 15 residues.